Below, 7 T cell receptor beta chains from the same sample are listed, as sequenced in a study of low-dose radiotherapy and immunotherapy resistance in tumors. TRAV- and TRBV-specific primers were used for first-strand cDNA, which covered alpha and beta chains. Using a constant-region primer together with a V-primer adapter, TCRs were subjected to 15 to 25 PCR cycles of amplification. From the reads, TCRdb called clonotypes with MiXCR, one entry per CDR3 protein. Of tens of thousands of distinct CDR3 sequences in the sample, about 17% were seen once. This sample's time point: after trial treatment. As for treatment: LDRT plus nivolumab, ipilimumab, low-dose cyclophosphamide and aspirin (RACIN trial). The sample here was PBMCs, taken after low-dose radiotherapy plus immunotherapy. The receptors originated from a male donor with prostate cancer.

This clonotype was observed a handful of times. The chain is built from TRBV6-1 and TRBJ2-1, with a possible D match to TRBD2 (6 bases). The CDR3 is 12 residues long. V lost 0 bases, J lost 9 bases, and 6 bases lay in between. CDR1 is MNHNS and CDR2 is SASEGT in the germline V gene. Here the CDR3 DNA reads TGTGCCAGCAGTGAAGCGGGGGGTGAGCAGTTCTTC. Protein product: CASSEAGGEQFF.

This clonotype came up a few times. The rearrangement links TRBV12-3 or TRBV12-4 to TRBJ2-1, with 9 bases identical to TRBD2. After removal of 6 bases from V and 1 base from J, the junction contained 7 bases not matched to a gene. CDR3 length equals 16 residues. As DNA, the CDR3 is TGTGCCAGCAGCCGAACTAGCGGGCTATCCTACAATGAGCAGTTCTTC. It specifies CASSRTSGLSYNEQFF.

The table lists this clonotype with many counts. CDR3 nucleotides: TGTGCCACCAGTGATTTGTCAGGGGTCCAAGAGACCCAGTACTTC. Translating gives CATSDLSGVQETQYF. The chain recombines TRBV24-1 with TRBJ2-5, with a possible D match to TRBD1 (6 bases). Germline V gene data show CDR1 as KGHDR and CDR2 as SFDVKD. Trimming stripped 0 bases from V and 1 base from J, with 8 bases between. The CDR3 covers 15 residues.

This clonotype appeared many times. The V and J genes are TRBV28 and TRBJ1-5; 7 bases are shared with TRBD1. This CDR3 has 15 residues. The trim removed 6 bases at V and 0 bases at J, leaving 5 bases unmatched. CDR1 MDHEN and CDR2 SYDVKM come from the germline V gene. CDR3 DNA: TGTGCCAGCAGGGAACAGGGGTCTAGCAATCAGCCCCAGCATTTT. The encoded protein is CASREQGSSNQPQHF. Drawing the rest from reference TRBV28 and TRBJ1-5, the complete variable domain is DVKVTQSSRYLVKRTGEKVFLECVQDMDHENMFWYRQDPGLGLRLIYFSYDVKMKEKGDIPEGYSVSREKKERFSLILESASTNQTSMYLCASREQGSSNQPQHFGDGTRLSIL.

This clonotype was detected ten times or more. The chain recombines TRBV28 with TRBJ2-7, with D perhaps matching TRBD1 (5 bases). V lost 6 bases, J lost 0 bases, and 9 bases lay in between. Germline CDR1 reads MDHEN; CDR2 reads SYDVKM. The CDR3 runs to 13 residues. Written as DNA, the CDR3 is TGTGCCAGCAGGGACATGAGCTCCTACGAGCAGTACTTC. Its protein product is CASRDMSSYEQYF.

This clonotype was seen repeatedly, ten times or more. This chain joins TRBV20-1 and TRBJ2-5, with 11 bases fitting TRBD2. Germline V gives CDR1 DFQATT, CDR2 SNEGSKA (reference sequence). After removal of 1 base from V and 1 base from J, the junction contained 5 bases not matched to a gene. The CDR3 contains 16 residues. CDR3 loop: CSARGRGTSGQETQYF. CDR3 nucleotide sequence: TGCAGTGCTAGAGGGAGAGGGACTAGCGGCCAAGAGACCCAGTACTTC.

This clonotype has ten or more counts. CDR3 sequence: CASSSYRQGQETQYF. The CDR3 region has the DNA TGTGCCAGCAGCTCATATAGACAGGGACAAGAGACCCAGTACTTC. This chain connects TRBV5-5 to TRBJ2-5, with 7 bases aligning to TRBD1. The germline V gene has CDR1 SGHKS and CDR2 YYEKEE (reference sequence). CDR3 length equals 15 residues. Trimming cost V 3 bases and J 2 bases; bases outside gene matches: 7.